Below, 9 T cell receptor beta chains from the same sample are listed, as sequenced in a study of response to subunit inactivated influenza vaccine. In TCRdb, the RT-PCR reads were re-called with MiXCR into one record per CDR3 protein. The table records hundreds of thousands of distinct CDR3 sequences, about 15% of them present only once. Sequencing was performed on PBMCs from blood, taken 14 days before vaccination. The receptors originated from a man aged 50 to 59 who received an inactivated influenza vaccine.

This clonotype was detected a few times. The J gene is TRBJ2-1, the V gene TRBV6-1; D is perhaps TRBD2 (5 bases). Germline V gene data show CDR1 as MNHNS and CDR2 as SASEGT. The V end was cut by 6 bases, the J end by 8 bases, with 14 bases between. The CDR3 sequence is 13 residues long. CDR3 coding DNA: TGTGCCAGCAGACGGGGTGGTAGTGATGAGCAGTTCTTC. Translation: CASRRGGSDEQFF.

This chain connects TRBV4-3 to TRBJ2-7, with 7 bases aligning to TRBD1. The CDR3 covers 15 residues. Germline V gene data show CDR1 as LGHNA and CDR2 as YSLEER. Losses at the gene ends were 3 bases for V and 1 base for J; bases not matched to a gene: 6. This chain's CDR3 is CASSQSPGQSYEQYF. In DNA, the CDR3 is TGCGCCAGCAGCCAGAGTCCGGGACAGTCCTACGAGCAGTACTTC.

The chain links TRBV6-5 to TRBJ2-1; a weak D match, TRBD2 (5 bases). The CDR3 runs 11 residues. CDR1 and CDR2 from the germline V gene are MNHEY and SVGAGI. Trimming removed 2 bases at V and 12 bases at J, with 8 bases between. The CDR3 DNA is TGTGCCAGCAGTTACAGAGGAGGGCAGTTCTTC. Protein product: CASSYRGGQFF.

The chain links TRBV7-3 to TRBJ2-5; the match to TRBD2 covers 7 bases. CDR1 and CDR2 from the germline V gene are SGHTA and FQGTGA. CDR3 length: 16 residues. V was pared by 6 bases and J by 5 bases, with 15 bases of the junction left unmatched. The CDR3 sequence is CASSPRGAGLPETQYF. CDR3 bases: TGTGCCAGCAGTCCCCGGGGAGCGGGGTTACCGGAGACCCAGTACTTC.

V and J are TRBV20-1 and TRBJ1-2, with D possibly TRBD1 on 5 matching bases. From germline, CDR1 is DFQATT and CDR2 SNEGSKA (reference sequence). Between the trimmed V and J ends, which lost 5 bases and 4 bases, there was a span of 14 bases. The CDR3 is 13 amino acids. The CDR3 is CSAGGPRGYGYTF. In DNA form, the CDR3 reads TGCAGTGCTGGGGGTCCTAGGGGCTATGGCTACACCTTC.

This clonotype was seen a few times. The gene calls are TRBV5-1 and TRBJ2-6; no clear D gene. Trimming took off 0 bases at V and 2 bases at J, with 12 bases between the two ends. There are 17 residues in the CDR3. Germline-derived CDR1 and CDR2 are SGHRS and YFSETQ. The DNA of the CDR3 is TGCGCCAGCAGCTTGGATGCGCTGGGGACTGGGGCCAACGTCCTGACTTTC. Amino acids: CASSLDALGTGANVLTF.

CDR3 in amino acids: CSARTPRDPEAKNIQYF. CDR3 sequence (DNA): TGCAGTGCTAGAACGCCGCGGGATCCAGAAGCCAAAAACATTCAGTACTTC. This sequence joins TRBV20-1 and TRBJ2-4, with D tentatively TRBD2 (6 bases). Trimming took off 2 bases at V and 0 bases at J, with 17 bases between the two ends. The CDR3 covers 17 residues. Looked up from germline, CDR1 is DFQATT and CDR2 is SNEGSKA (reference sequence).

There are a few counts of this clonotype. CDR3 region: CAISESRASGSYEQYF. DNA for the CDR3: TGTGCCATCAGTGAGTCTCGCGCTAGCGGGAGCTACGAGCAGTACTTC. This chain links TRBV10-3 with TRBJ2-7, with 10 bases that match TRBD2. Trimming at V came to 0 bases and at J to 3 bases, leaving 5 bases not matched to a gene. This CDR3 has 16 amino acids. Germline CDR1 and CDR2: ENHRY and SYGVKD.

The chain carries TRBV28 and TRBJ2-1; TRBD2 aligns across 8 bases. The CDR3 runs 15 residues. Germline assignment: CDR1 MDHEN and CDR2 SYDVKM. Trimming at V came to 7 bases and at J to 0 bases, leaving 5 bases not matched to a gene. This CDR3 reads CASIGGTSSYNEQFF. The CDR3 coding sequence is TGTGCCAGCATTGGCGGGACTAGCTCCTACAATGAGCAGTTCTTC.